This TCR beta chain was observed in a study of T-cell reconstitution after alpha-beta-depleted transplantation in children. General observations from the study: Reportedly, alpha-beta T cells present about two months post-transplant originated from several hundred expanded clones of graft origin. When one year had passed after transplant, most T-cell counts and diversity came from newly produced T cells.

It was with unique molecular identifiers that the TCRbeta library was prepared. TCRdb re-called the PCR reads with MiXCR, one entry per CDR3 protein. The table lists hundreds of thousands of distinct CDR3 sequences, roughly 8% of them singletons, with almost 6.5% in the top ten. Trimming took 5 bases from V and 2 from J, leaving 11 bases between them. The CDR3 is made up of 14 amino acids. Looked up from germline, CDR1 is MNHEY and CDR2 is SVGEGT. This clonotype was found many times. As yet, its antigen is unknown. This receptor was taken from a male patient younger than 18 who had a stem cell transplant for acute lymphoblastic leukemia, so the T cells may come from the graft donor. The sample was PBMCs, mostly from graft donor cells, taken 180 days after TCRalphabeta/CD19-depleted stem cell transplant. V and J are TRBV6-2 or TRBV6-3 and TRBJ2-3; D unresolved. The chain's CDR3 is CASSQAHATDTQYF. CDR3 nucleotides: TGTGCCAGCAGTCAGGCCCACGCCACAGATACGCAGTATTTT.